This T cell receptor (beta chain) was sequenced for a study of blood T cell repertoires in COVID-19. Deletions cut 2 bases from V and 3 bases from J, with 10 bases between. This CDR3 has 15 residues. In germline, CDR1 is LGHDT, CDR2 YNNKEL (reference sequence). TCRdb's copy holds only in-frame clones and misses some; the assay was immunoSEQ multiplex PCR. The table lists some 300,000 clones, roughly 89% of them singletons. During the 2 weeks before they entered the study, exposed participants had met someone with a PCR-confirmed or clinician-diagnosed COVID-19 case. This chain links TRBV3-1 (or the pseudogene TRBV3-2) with TRBJ2-2, with D possibly matching TRBD2 (6 bases). The sequence was obtained from a woman in her 50s who had been exposed to COVID-19. The sequenced sample was PBMCs or T cells enriched from blood (not recorded which). CDR3 sequence (DNA): TGTGCCAGCAGCCAAAGGGACTGGGACACCGGGGAGCTGTTTTTT. It specifies CASSQRDWDTGELFF.